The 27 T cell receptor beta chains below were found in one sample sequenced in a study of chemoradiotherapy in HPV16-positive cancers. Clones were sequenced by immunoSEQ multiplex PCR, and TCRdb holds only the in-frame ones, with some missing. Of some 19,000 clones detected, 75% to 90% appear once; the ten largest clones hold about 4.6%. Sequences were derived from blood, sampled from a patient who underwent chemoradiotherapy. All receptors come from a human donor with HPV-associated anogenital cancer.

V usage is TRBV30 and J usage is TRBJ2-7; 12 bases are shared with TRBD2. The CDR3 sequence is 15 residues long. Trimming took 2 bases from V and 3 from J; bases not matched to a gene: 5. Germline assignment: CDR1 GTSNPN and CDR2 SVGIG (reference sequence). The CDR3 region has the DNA TGTGCCTGGAGTCTCGGACTAGCGGGAAACTACGAGCAGTACTTC. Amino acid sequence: CAWSLGLAGNYEQYF.

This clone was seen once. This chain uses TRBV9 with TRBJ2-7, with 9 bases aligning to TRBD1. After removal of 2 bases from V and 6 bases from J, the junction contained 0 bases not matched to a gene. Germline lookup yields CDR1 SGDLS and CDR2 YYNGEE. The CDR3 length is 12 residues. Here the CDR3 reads CASSVDRGEQYF. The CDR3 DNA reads TGTGCCAGCAGCGTGGACAGGGGCGAGCAGTACTTC.

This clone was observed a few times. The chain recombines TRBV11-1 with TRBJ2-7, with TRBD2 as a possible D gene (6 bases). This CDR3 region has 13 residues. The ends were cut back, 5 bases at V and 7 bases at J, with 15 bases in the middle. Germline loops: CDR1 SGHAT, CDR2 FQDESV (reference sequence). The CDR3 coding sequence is TGTGCCAGCAGCCCTTCGGTCGGAGGGGAGCAGTACTTC. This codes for CASSPSVGGEQYF. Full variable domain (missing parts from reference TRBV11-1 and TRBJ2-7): EAEVAQSPRYKITEKSQAVAFWCDPISGHATLYWYRQILGQGPELLVQFQDESVVDDSQLPKDRFSAERLKGVDSTLKIQPAELGDSAMYLCASSPSVGGEQYFGPGTRLTVT.

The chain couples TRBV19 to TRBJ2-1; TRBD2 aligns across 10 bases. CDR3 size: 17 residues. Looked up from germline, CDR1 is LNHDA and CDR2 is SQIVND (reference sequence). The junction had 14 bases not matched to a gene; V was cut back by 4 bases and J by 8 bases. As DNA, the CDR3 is TGTGCCAGTAGTAACCCTGGGACTAGCGTCAAATCGGATGAGCAGTTCTTC. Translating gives CASSNPGTSVKSDEQFF.

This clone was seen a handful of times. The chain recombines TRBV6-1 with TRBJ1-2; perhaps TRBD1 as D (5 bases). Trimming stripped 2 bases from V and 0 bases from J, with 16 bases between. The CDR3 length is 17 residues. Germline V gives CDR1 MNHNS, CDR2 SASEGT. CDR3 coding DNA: TGTGCCAGCAGTGAATGGAGAGGGACCCGAGCTAACTATGGCTACACCTTC. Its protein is CASSEWRGTRANYGYTF.

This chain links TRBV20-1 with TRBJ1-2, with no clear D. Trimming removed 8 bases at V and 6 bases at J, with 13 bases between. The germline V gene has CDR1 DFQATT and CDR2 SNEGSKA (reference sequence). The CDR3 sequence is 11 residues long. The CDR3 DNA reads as TGCAGTTTAGGGCCGGGAGATGGCTACACCTTC. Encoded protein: CSLGPGDGYTF.

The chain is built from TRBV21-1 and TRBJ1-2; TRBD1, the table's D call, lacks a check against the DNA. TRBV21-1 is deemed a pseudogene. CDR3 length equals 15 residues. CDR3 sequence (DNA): TGTGCCAGCAGCACTATAGACAGGGGGTCATATGGCTACACCTTC. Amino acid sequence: CASSTIDRGSYGYTF.

The CDR3 loop is CASSQVAGTEQFF. CDR3 sequence (DNA): TGCGCCAGCAGCCAAGTGGCAGGGACTGAGCAGTTCTTC. V and J are TRBV4-3 and TRBJ2-1, with D perhaps being TRBD1 or TRBD2 (5 bases each). This CDR3 is built from 13 residues. With 1 base removed from V and 9 bases from J, the gap between germline ends came to 10 bases. Germline loops: CDR1 LGHNA, CDR2 YSLEER.

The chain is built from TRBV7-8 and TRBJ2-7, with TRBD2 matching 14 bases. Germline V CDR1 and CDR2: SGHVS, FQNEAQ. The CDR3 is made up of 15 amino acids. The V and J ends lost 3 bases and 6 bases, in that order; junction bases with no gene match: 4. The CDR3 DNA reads TGTGCCAGCAGCTTGGGGACTAGCGGGAGCCCCGAGCAGTACTTC. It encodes CASSLGTSGSPEQYF.

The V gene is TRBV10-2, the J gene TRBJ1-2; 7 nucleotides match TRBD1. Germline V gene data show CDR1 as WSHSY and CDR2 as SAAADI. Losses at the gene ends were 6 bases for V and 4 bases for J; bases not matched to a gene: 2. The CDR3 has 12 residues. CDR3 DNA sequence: TGCGCCAGCAGGAGGGACAGCTATGGCTACACCTTC. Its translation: CASRRDSYGYTF.

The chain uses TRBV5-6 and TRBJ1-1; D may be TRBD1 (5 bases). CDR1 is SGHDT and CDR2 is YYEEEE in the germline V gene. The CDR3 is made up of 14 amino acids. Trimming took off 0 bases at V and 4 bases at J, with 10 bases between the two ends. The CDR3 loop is CASSLVRGFTEAFF. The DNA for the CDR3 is TGTGCCAGCAGCTTGGTTAGGGGTTTCACTGAAGCTTTCTTT.

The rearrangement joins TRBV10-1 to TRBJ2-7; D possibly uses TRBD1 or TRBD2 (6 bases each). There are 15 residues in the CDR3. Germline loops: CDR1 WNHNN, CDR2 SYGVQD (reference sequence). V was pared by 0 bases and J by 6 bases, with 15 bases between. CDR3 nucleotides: TGCGCCAGCAGTGAGTCGAGGGGGGCCCGCAGCGAGCAGTACTTC. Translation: CASSESRGARSEQYF.

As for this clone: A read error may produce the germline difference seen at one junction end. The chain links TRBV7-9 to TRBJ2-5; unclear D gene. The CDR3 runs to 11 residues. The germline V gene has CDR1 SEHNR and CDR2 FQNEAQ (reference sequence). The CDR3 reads CASSLDNPAHF. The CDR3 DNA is TGTGCCAGCAGCTTAGATAATCCGGCTCACTTC.

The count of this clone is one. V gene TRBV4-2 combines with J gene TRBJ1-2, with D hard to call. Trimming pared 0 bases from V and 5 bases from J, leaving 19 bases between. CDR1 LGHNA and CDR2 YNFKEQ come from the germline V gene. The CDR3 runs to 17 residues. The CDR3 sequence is CASSQDNGRIAGYGYTF. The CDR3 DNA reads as TGTGCCAGCAGCCAAGATAATGGCAGGATCGCTGGGTATGGCTACACCTTC.

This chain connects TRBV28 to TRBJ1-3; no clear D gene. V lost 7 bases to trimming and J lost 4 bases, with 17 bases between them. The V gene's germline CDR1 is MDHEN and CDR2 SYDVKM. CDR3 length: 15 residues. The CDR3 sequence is CASNEVPPLGNTIYF. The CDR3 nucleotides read TGTGCCAGCAATGAAGTCCCTCCTCTGGGAAACACCATATATTTT.

The CDR3 bases are TGTGCCACGGGACTAGCGGGAGGCGAGGAGCAGTACTTC. Translated: CATGLAGGEEQYF. The rearrangement links TRBV10-3 to TRBJ2-7; 15 bases are a match to TRBD2. The CDR3 loop spans 13 amino acids. The V gene end was trimmed by 10 bases and the J gene end by 7 bases; junction bases not matched to a gene: 5. Germline V gene lookup returns CDR1 ENHRY and CDR2 SYGVKD.

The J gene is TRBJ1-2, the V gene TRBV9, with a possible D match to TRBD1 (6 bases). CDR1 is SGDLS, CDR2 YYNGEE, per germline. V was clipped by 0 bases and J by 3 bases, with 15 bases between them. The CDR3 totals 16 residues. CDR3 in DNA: TGTGCCAGCAGCGTAGTTTCGGGTGGGGGGCACTATGGCTACACCTTC. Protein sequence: CASSVVSGGGHYGYTF.

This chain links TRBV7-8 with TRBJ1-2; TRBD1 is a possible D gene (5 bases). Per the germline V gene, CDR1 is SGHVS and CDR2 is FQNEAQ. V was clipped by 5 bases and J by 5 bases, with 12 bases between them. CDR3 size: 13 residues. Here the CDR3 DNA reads TGTGCCAGCAGCCCGGGGGTAGGATATGGCTACACCTTC. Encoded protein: CASSPGVGYGYTF.

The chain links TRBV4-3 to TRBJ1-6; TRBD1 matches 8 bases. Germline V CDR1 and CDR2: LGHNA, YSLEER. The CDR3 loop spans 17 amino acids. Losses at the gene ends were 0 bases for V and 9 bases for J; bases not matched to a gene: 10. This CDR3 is CASSQDPRQGKGSPLHF. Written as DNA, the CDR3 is TGCGCCAGCAGCCAAGATCCCCGACAGGGGAAAGGTTCACCCCTCCACTTT.

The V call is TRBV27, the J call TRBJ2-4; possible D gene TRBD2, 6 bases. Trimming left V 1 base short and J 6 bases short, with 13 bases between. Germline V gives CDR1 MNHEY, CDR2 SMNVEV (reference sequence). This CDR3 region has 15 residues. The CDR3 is CASSLFSGRGNIQYF. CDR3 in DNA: TGTGCCAGCAGTTTATTTTCAGGGCGGGGAAACATTCAGTACTTC.

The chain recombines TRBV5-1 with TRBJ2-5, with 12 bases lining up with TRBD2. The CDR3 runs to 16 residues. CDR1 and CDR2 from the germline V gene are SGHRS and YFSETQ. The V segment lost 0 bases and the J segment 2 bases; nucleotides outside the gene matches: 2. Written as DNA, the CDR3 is TGCGCCAGCAGCTTGGAACTAGCGGGGGGTCAAGAGACCCAGTACTTC. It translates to CASSLELAGGQETQYF.

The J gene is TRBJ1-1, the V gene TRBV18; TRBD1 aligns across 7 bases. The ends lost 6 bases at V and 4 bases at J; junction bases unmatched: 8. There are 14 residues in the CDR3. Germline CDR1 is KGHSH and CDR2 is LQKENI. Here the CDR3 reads CASSRRGDSTEAFF. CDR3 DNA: TGTGCCAGCTCCCGCCGGGGGGACAGCACTGAAGCTTTCTTT. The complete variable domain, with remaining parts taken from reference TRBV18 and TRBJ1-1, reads NAGVMQNPRHLVRRRGQEARLRCSPMKGHSHVYWYRQLPEEGLKFMVYLQKENIIDESGMPKERFSAEFPKEGPSILRIQQVVRGDSAAYFCASSRRGDSTEAFFGQGTRLTVV.

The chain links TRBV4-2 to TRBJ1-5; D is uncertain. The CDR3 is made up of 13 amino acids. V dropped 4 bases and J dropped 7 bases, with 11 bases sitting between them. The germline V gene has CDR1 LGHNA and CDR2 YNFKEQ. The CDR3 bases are TGTGCCAGCAGCCCCGCCAGTAACCAGCCCCAGCATTTT. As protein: CASSPASNQPQHF.

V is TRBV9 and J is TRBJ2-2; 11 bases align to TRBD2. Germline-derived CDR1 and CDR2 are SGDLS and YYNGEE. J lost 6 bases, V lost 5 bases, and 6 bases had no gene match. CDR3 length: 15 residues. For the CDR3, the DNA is TGTGCCAGCAGTGATACTAGCGGGAGCGCCGGGGAGCTGTTTTTT. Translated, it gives CASSDTSGSAGELFF.

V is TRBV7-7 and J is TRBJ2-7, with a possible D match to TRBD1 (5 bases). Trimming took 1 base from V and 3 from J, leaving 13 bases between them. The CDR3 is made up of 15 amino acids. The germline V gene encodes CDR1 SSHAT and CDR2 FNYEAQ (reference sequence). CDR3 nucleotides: TGTGCCAGCAGCTTAGGGCAGGGCAAGGGCTACGAGCAGTACTTC. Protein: CASSLGQGKGYEQYF.

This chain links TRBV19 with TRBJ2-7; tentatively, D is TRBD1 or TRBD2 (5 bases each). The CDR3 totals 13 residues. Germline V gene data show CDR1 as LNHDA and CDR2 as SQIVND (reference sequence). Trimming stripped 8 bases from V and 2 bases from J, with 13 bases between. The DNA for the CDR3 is TGTGCCAGTGGGGACCGCAGAACCTACGAGCAGTACTTC. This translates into CASGDRRTYEQYF.

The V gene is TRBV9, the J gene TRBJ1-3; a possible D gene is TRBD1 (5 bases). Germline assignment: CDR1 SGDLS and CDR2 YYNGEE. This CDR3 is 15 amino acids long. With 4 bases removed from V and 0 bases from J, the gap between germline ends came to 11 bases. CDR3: CASSPPGSSGNTIYF. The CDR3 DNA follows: TGTGCCAGCAGCCCACCAGGGAGCTCTGGAAACACCATATATTTT. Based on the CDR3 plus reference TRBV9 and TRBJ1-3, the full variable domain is DSGVTQTPKHLITATGQRVTLRCSPRSGDLSVYWYQQSLDQGLQFLIQYYNGEERAKGNILERFSAQQFPDLHSELNLSSLELGDSALYFCASSPPGSSGNTIYFGEGSWLTVV.